This TCR beta chain was sequenced during a study of Ad26.COV2.S vaccination and SARS-CoV-2 variants. About the study: Each vaccinee took Ad26.COV2.S intramuscularly, once or twice 56 days apart.

Assay: immunoSEQ multiplex PCR; the TCRdb copy retains only in-frame clones and omits some. The table includes 300,000 to 500,000 clones, 75% to 90% detected once. V lost 3 bases to trimming and J lost 14 bases; unmatched junction nucleotides: 5. CDR3 size: 13 residues. Treatment defined: around 19 received Ad26.COV2.S at low or high dose, single or two shots; 5 received placebo; per-sample allocation not given. Day 63 following the first vaccine or placebo injection was when the samples were taken. Vaccine was an Ad26 vector expressing Wuhan-strain SARS-CoV-2 spike. This clone was recorded only once.

This TCR was recovered from a person aged 18-60 years who received the Ad26.COV2.S COVID-19 vaccine or a placebo. The sample was peripheral blood, taken in a trial of Ad26.COV2.S vaccine versus placebo. V and J are TRBV12-3 or TRBV12-4 and TRBJ2-1; 12 nucleotides agree with TRBD2. CDR3 nucleotide sequence: TGTGCCAGCAGTTTTGGGCTAGCGGGGGGGGAGTTCTTC. Its translation: CASSFGLAGGEFF.